Listed here are 9 T cell receptor beta chains from one sample, sequenced in a study of blood T cell repertoires in COVID-19. Clones were sequenced by immunoSEQ multiplex PCR, and TCRdb holds only the in-frame ones, with some missing. The sample records over 200,000 clones, about 85% being singletons. The source material was peripheral blood. All receptors derive from a woman aged 18-29 years who had recovered from COVID-19.

V usage is TRBV7-7 and J usage is TRBJ2-1, with TRBD1 matching over 7 bases. The germline V gene encodes CDR1 SSHAT and CDR2 FNYEAQ (reference sequence). The CDR3 has 14 amino acids. The J segment lost 7 bases and the V segment lost 5 bases, leaving 8 bases of the junction unmatched. CDR3 DNA sequence: TGTGCCAGCAGCCCTCGACAGGGTTGGAATGAGCAGTTCTTC. It translates to CASSPRQGWNEQFF.

This clone was found once. The V call is TRBV5-8, the J call TRBJ2-1; D uncertain. Germline loops: CDR1 SGHTS, CDR2 YDEGEE. The CDR3 has 11 residues. V was cut by 0 bases and J by 13 bases, with 8 bases left in between. The CDR3 is CASSLGANQFF. The CDR3, as DNA: TGTGCCAGCAGCTTGGGAGCGAATCAGTTCTTC.

V is TRBV12-3 or TRBV12-4 and J is TRBJ1-2, with 10 bases that match TRBD1. V lost 6 bases to trimming and J lost 8 bases; unmatched junction nucleotides: 3. The CDR3 loop spans 12 amino acids. The chain's CDR3 is CASRGTGEGYTF. The CDR3 DNA sequence: TGTGCCAGCAGGGGGACAGGGGAAGGCTACACCTTC.

This chain joins TRBV6-6 and TRBJ1-2; weak D call: TRBD1 (6 bases). CDR1 is MNHNY, CDR2 SVGAGI, per germline (reference sequence). The CDR3 has 12 residues. The CDR3 region is CASTGQNYGYTF. CDR3 bases: TGTGCATCAACCGGACAGAACTATGGCTACACCTTC.

This clone was counted a single time. This chain uses TRBV6-6 with TRBJ2-7; tentative D call: TRBD2 (5 bases). The V gene lost 6 bases and the J gene lost 3 bases, with 12 bases spanning the gap. Germline assignment: CDR1 MNHNY and CDR2 SVGAGI (reference sequence). This CDR3 is 13 amino acids long. The CDR3: CASSFGLVYEQYF. Here the CDR3 DNA reads TGTGCCAGCAGCTTCGGACTGGTCTACGAGCAGTACTTC.

This clone was counted only a few times. The chain couples TRBV28 to TRBJ1-1, with D tentatively TRBD1 (6 bases). The CDR3 spans 14 residues. Germline CDR1 MDHEN, CDR2 SYDVKM. V was trimmed by 7 bases and J by 5 bases, leaving 17 bases between them. CDR3 DNA: TGTGCCAGCACCCTGACAGGTCTATTTACTGAAGCTTTCTTT. Protein product: CASTLTGLFTEAFF. The full variable domain, completed using reference TRBV28 and TRBJ1-1, is DVKVTQSSRYLVKRTGEKVFLECVQDMDHENMFWYRQDPGLGLRLIYFSYDVKMKEKGDIPEGYSVSREKKERFSLILESASTNQTSMYLCASTLTGLFTEAFFGQGTRLTVV.

This clone was observed a few times. The chain uses TRBV4-2 and TRBJ2-3, with 12 bases that match TRBD2. Germline V CDR1 and CDR2: LGHNA, YNFKEQ. V was pared by 4 bases and J by 2 bases, with 4 bases of the junction left unmatched. The CDR3 length is 16 residues. CDR3 sequence reads: CASSPGLAGFTDTQYF. CDR3 DNA: TGTGCCAGCAGCCCAGGACTAGCGGGGTTCACAGATACGCAGTATTTT.

The CDR3 nucleotides are TGTGCCAGCAGGGGGGGGGTATACGAGCAGTACTTC. Protein sequence: CASRGGVYEQYF. The rearrangement links TRBV7-2 to TRBJ2-7; TRBD2 matches 7 bases. Germline V gene data show CDR1 as SGHTA and CDR2 as FQGNSA. V shed 6 bases, J shed 4 bases, and the junction held 3 bases outside the gene matches. This CDR3 contains 12 residues.

The CDR3 coding sequence is TGTGCCTGGAGTGTACGACTAGCGGGTTACAATGAGCAGTTCTTC. Amino acids: CAWSVRLAGYNEQFF. The V gene is TRBV30, the J gene TRBJ2-1, with 10 bases that match TRBD2. Germline-derived CDR1 and CDR2 are GTSNPN and SVGIG (reference sequence). The junction had 3 bases not matched to a gene; V was cut back by 0 bases and J by 4 bases. The CDR3 is 15 residues long.